The T cell receptor beta chain described here comes from a study of blood T cell repertoires in COVID-19. The repertoire was sequenced with immunoSEQ multiplex PCR; TCRdb's copy has only in-frame clones and lacks some. In the table there are about 180,000 clones, around four fifths of which are singletons. Unmatched junction bases numbered 3, after V lost 0 bases and J lost 9 bases. The CDR3 runs to 13 residues. Germline V gene lookup returns CDR1 SGHRS and CDR2 YFSETQ. This TCR came from a woman aged 40 to 50 with COVID-19, enrolled during active disease. V usage is TRBV5-1 and J usage is TRBJ2-1; 7 bases match TRBD2. The sample taken for sequencing was peripheral blood. The CDR3 DNA sequence: TGCGCCAGCAGCTTGGTTCCGGGGGGTGAGCAGTTCTTC. Protein: CASSLVPGGEQFF.